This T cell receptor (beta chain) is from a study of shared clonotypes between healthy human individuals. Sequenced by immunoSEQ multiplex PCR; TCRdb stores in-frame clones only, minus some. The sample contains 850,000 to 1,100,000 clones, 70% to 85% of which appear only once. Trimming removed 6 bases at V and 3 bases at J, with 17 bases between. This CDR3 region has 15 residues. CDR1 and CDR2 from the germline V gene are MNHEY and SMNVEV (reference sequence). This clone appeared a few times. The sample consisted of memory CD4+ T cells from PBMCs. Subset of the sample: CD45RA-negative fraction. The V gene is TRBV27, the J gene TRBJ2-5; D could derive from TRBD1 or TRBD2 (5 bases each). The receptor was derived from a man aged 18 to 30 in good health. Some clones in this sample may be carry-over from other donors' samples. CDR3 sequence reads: CASSLPGTPKETQYF. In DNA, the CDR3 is TGTGCCAGCAGCCTTCCCGGGACCCCCAAAGAGACCCAGTACTTC.